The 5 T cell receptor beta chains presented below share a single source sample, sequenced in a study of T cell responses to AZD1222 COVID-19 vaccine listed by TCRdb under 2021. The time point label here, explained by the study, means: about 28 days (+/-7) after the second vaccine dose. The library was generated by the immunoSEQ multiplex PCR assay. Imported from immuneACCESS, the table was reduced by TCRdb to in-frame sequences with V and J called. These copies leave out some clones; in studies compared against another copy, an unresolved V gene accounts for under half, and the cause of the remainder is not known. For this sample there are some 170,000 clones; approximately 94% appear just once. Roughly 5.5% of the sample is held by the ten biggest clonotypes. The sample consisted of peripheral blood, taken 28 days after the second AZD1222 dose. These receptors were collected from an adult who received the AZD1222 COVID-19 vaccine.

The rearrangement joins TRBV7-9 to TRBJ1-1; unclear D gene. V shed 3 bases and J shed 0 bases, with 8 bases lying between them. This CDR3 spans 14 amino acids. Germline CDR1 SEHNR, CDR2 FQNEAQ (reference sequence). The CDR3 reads CASSFEYLNTEAFF. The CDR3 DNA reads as TGTGCCAGCAGCTTTGAGTACCTGAACACTGAAGCTTTCTTT.

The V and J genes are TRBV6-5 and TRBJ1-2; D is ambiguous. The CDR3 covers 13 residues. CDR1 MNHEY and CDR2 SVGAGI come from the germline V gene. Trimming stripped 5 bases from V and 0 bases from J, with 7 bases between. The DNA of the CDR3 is TGTGCCAGCAGTAAGGCCGCTAACTATGGCTACACCTTC. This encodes CASSKAANYGYTF.

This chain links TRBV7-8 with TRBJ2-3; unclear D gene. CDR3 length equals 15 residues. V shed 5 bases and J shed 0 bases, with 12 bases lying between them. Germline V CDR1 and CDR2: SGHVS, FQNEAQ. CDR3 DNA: TGTGCCAGCAGCCCGCGAGTTGGTAGCACAGATACGCAGTATTTT. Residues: CASSPRVGSTDTQYF.

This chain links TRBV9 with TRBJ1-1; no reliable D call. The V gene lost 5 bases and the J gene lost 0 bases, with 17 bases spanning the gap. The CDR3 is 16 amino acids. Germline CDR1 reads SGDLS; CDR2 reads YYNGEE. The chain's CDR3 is CASRPQVRIMNTEAFF. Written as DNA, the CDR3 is TGTGCCAGCAGACCTCAAGTCCGGATCATGAACACTGAAGCTTTCTTT.

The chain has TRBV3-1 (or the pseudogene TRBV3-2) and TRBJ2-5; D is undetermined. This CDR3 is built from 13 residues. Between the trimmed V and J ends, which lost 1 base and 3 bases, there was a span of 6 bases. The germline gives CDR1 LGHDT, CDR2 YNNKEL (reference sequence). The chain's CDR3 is CASSQVDEETQYF. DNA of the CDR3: TGTGCCAGCAGCCAAGTCGACGAAGAGACCCAGTACTTC.